Presented here are 5 T cell receptor beta chains from one specimen sequenced in a study of response to subunit inactivated influenza vaccine (dated by TCRdb to 2017 to 2018). The protocol used for the library was RT-PCR. Instrument used: Illumina HiSeq 2500. The raw public reads went through TCRdb reprocessing: fastp at Q25, MiXCR clone calling, in-frame beta chains kept. Rows with a matching CDR3 protein are joined into one entry that keeps the most common DNA and genes. The sample has around 530,000 distinct CDR3 sequences on record, roughly 10% of them singletons. The ten largest make up roughly a tenth of the sample. This specimen was PBMCs from blood, taken on the day of vaccination. These receptors came from a man aged 45-60 years who received an inactivated influenza vaccine. Donor details come from another sample of the same person, matched by shared clones.

This clonotype was observed a few times. The V and J genes are TRBV20-1 and TRBJ1-1; 8 nucleotides line up with TRBD1. V trimming: 3 bases; J trimming: 1 base; junction bases outside the gene matches: 4. CDR1 DFQATT and CDR2 SNEGSKA come from the germline V gene (reference sequence). CDR3 length: 14 amino acids. CDR3 loop: CSASPGTGNTEAFF. The CDR3 DNA reads as TGCAGTGCTAGCCCTGGGACAGGGAACACTGAAGCTTTCTTT.

V gene TRBV30 combines with J gene TRBJ1-6, with TRBD1 matching 10 bases. V shed 1 base and J 10 bases; nucleotides not matched to a gene: 1. Germline CDR1 GTSNPN, CDR2 SVGIG (reference sequence). This CDR3 has 13 residues. The CDR3, as DNA: TGTGCCTGGAGTGGACAGGGGGCATCACCCCTCCACTTT. Its translation: CAWSGQGASPLHF.

The V call is TRBV28, the J call TRBJ2-3, with D maybe TRBD1 (6 bases). This CDR3 contains 15 residues. From germline, CDR1 is MDHEN and CDR2 SYDVKM. Trimming took off 7 bases at V and 0 bases at J, with 14 bases between the two ends. As DNA, the CDR3 is TGTGCCAGCACCCTCGACAGGCATAGCACAGATACGCAGTATTTT. Translated, it gives CASTLDRHSTDTQYF.

V and J are TRBV6-1 and TRBJ2-3; TRBD2 matches 10 bases. Germline assignment: CDR1 MNHNS and CDR2 SASEGT. Losses at the gene ends were 7 bases for V and 4 bases for J; bases not matched to a gene: 5. CDR3 size: 14 residues. The CDR3 loop reads CASNPGLAPDTQYF. The CDR3 DNA reads TGTGCCAGCAACCCGGGACTAGCGCCAGATACGCAGTATTTT.

This clonotype has a handful of counts. Compared with germline, one end of the junction differs, possibly owing to a read error. The chain combines TRBV28 with TRBJ2-1; TRBD2 aligns across 14 bases. Per germline, CDR1 MDHEN and CDR2 SYDVKM. This CDR3 comprises 16 residues. CDR3 protein: CASTLGTSGGYNEQFF. The CDR3 DNA sequence: TGTGCCAGCACTTTAGGGACTAGCGGGGGATACAATGAGCAGTTCTTC.